What follows describes a single T cell receptor (beta chain). Original processing notes: Amplification of reference gene primers provided the estimated nucleated cell counts. Here immunoSEQ multiplex PCR was the method, and the copy in TCRdb shows in-frame clones only, minus some. V, J and clone size reflect that table, while D and trimming were determined from the DNA. The sample lists about 200,000 clones; roughly 89% were seen once. The data are from a study of blood T cell repertoires in COVID-19. Across the study: Samples came from the United States, Italy and Spain, spanning acute and convalescent COVID-19.

After removal of 1 base from V and 6 bases from J, the junction contained 1 base not matched to a gene. CDR3 length: 12 amino acids. Germline loops: CDR1 GTSNPN, CDR2 SVGIG (reference sequence). This rearrangement joins TRBV30 to TRBJ1-2; 8 nucleotides agree with TRBD1. The clonotype originates from a man between 35 and 55 years old with acute or convalescent COVID-19. The specimen was peripheral blood. CDR3 sequence (DNA): TGTGCCTGGAGTGGGACAGGGAATGGCTACACCTTC. It codes for CAWSGTGNGYTF.